This T cell receptor (beta chain) was documented in a study of cytomegalovirus exposure and HLA in healthy donors. The CDR3 has 22 amino acids. The germline gives CDR1 LGHNA, CDR2 YNFKEQ. Germline trimming cut 0 bases from V and 0 bases from J; bases unmatched to any gene: 15. The protocol was immunoSEQ multiplex PCR, while the TCRdb copy is restricted to in-frame clones and leaves out a portion. In the table there are around 160,000 clones, 88% of which are singletons. Study outcomes and limitations: It was reported that the classifier diagnosed cytomegalovirus status with high specificity and sensitivity in both the original and validation cohorts.

The donors belonged to the roughly 120-subject validation cohort, separate from the roughly 650-subject first cohort. In regard to this clone: Its specificity is not known.

Sequencing was carried out using PBMCs. The receptor comes from a man between 18 and 29 years old in good health and CMV-seronegative. This chain uses TRBV4-2 with TRBJ2-4, with 12 bases that match TRBD2. The CDR3 reads CASSQDFRPGLAGLLAKNIQYF. As DNA, the CDR3 is TGTGCCAGCAGCCAAGATTTTCGGCCGGGACTAGCGGGCTTACTAGCCAAAAACATTCAGTACTTC.